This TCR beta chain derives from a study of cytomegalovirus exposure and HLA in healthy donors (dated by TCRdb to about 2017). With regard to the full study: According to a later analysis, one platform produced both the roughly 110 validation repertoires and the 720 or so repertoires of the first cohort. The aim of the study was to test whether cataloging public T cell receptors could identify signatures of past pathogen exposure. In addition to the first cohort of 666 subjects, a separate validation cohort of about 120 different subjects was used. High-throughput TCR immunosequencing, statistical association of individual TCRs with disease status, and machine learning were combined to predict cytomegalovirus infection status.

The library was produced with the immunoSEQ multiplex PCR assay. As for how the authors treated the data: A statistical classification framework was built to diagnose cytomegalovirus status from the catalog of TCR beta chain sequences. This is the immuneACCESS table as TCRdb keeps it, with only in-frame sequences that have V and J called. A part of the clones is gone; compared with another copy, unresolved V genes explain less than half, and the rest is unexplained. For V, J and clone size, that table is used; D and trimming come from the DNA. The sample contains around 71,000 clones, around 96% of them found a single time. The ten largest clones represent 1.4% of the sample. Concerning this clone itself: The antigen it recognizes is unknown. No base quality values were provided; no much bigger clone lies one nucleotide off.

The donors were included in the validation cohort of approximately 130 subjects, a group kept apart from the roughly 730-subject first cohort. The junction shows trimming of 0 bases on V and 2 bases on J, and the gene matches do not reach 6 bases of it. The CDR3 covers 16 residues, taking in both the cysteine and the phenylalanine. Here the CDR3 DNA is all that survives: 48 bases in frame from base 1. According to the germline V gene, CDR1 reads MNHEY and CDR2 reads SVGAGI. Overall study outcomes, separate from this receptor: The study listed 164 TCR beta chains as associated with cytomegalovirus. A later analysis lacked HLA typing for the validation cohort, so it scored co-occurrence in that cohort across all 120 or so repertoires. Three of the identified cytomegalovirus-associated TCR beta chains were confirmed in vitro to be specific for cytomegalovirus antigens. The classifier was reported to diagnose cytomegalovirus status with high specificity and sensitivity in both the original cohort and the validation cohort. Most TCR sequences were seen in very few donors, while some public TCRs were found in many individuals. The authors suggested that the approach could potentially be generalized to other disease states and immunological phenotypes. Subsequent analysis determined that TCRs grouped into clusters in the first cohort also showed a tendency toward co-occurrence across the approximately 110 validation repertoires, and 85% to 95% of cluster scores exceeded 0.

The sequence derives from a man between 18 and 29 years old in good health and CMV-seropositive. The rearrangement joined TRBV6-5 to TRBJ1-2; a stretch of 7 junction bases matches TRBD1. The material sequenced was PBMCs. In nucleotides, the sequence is TGTGCCAGCAGTTACTCTTCCGCGGGACAGAACTATGGCTACACCTTC. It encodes CASSYSSAGQNYGYTF.